Given below is one TCR beta chain in context. Recruitment covered roughly 24 US areas and drew participants whose ages spanned 18 to 89 years. Clinical history as reported by participants underpinned cohort assignment. Under the authors' procedure: It was from reference gene primer amplification that nucleated cell counts were estimated. Sequencing was performed with immunoSEQ multiplex PCR; in TCRdb, only in-frame clones are kept and a portion is missing. D and trimming come from the DNA, and the V and J calls and clone size come from that table. The repertoire includes fewer than 350,000 clones, nearly 90% of them detected once, and 0.75% to 1% sits in the top ten. Germline CDR1 reads MNHEY; CDR2 reads SMNVEV (reference sequence). This CDR3 region has 17 residues. V shed 1 base, J shed 5 bases, and the junction held 8 bases outside the gene matches. This record comes from a study of blood T cell repertoires in COVID-19. Overall study: COVID-19 samples from acute and convalescent phases originated in the United States, Italy and Spain.

The clonotype was recovered from a woman aged 25 to 39 who had recovered from COVID-19. The chain carries TRBV27 and TRBJ1-1; 12 bases align to TRBD1. The sequencing input was PBMCs or T cells enriched from blood (not recorded which). CDR3 region: CASSLLAGQGAETEAFF. CDR3 coding DNA: TGTGCCAGCAGTTTATTAGCGGGACAGGGGGCAGAAACTGAAGCTTTCTTT.